This T cell receptor beta chain is from a study of shared clonotypes between healthy human individuals. As for the study in general: CD4 naive and memory got three plates each, CD8 naive two, CD8 memory one. Overall study findings and caveats: At large depth, rarefaction still showed sorted-subset sequencing to be incomplete. Investigators collected only blood, and repertoires in tissues likely differ.

This CDR3 is built from 14 residues. V shed 1 base and J shed 6 bases, with 10 bases lying between them. Germline CDR1 and CDR2: SGHTA and FQGNSA. Notes on this clone: The antigen remains unidentified.

Within Nashville, Tennessee resided all donors, each a Caucasian adult. Using immunoSEQ multiplex PCR, the repertoire was profiled, and TCRdb retains in-frame clones only, with some absent. The data hold about a million clones, with approximately 75% observed a single time. The sequence derives from a man younger than 35 in good health. Some clones in this sample may be carry-over from other donors' samples. Sequenced: memory CD4+ T cells from PBMCs. Specified subset: CD45RA-negative fraction. This chain joins TRBV7-2 and TRBJ2-1; D tentatively reads TRBD1 or TRBD2 (5 bases each). The CDR3 region has the DNA TGTGCCAGCAGCTTAGGGGGGAATAGCAATGAGCAGTTCTTC. Protein sequence: CASSLGGNSNEQFF.